The next 14 T cell receptor beta chains were all read from a single sample in a study of blood T cell repertoires in COVID-19. Sequencing used immunoSEQ multiplex PCR; TCRdb keeps in-frame clones, though not all of them. Among approximately 200,000 clones listed, over 75% were seen once. Specimen: PBMCs or T cells enriched from blood (not recorded which). The origin of the receptors is a man between 40 and 49 years old who had recovered from COVID-19.

The V and J genes are TRBV5-6 and TRBJ2-7; TRBD1 aligns across 7 bases. V was pared by 4 bases and J by 5 bases, with 6 bases of the junction left unmatched. This CDR3 is 13 amino acids long. CDR1 and CDR2 (germline): SGHDT, YYEEEE. The CDR3 DNA sequence: TGTGCCAGCAGCACAGGGGTGTCTCACGAGCAGTACTTC. As protein: CASSTGVSHEQYF. Filled out from reference TRBV5-6 and TRBJ2-7, the complete variable domain reads DAGVTQSPTHLIKTRGQQVTLRCSPKSGHDTVSWYQQALGQGPQFIFQYYEEEERQRGNFPDRFSGHQFPNYSSELNVNALLLGDSALYLCASSTGVSHEQYFGPGTRLTVT.

V usage is TRBV6-2 or TRBV6-3 and J usage is TRBJ2-7; a possible D gene is TRBD1 (6 bases). Germline CDR1 and CDR2: MNHEY and SVGEGT. The CDR3 has 17 amino acids. The germline V and J ends were trimmed by 0 bases and 3 bases, with 18 bases remaining between them. This CDR3 is CASSYSLGTSGGYEQYF. CDR3 DNA sequence: TGTGCCAGCAGTTACTCTTTGGGGACATCCGGAGGCTACGAGCAGTACTTC.

The rearrangement joins TRBV10-3 to TRBJ2-4; possibly TRBD2 for D (6 bases). The CDR3 contains 15 residues. V gave up 2 bases and J gave up 0 bases, with 8 bases separating them. Germline loops: CDR1 ENHRY, CDR2 SYGVKD. The CDR3 region is CAISEGGLAKNIQYF. CDR3 nucleotide sequence: TGTGCCATCAGTGAGGGGGGACTAGCCAAAAACATTCAGTACTTC.

The chain combines TRBV6-5 with TRBJ2-1; no firm D call. V lost 4 bases, J lost 8 bases, and 12 bases lay in between. This CDR3 contains 13 residues. Per germline, CDR1 MNHEY and CDR2 SVGAGI. CDR3 DNA: TGTGCCAGCAGTTTCCAGCTGGGCGATGAGCAGTTCTTC. Protein: CASSFQLGDEQFF.

V is TRBV11-2 and J is TRBJ1-2; D remains unclear. CDR3 length: 15 amino acids. Per germline, CDR1 SGHAT and CDR2 FQNNGV. Between the trimmed V and J ends, which lost 3 bases and 8 bases, there was a span of 19 bases. CDR3 DNA sequence: TGTGCCAGCAGCTTTAACGGCGGCAGGACTCGCGGCTACACCTTC. Amino acid sequence: CASSFNGGRTRGYTF.

The chain joins TRBV25-1 to TRBJ2-1, with 7 bases that match TRBD1. CDR1 is MGHDK, CDR2 SYGVNS, per germline. V was pared by 7 bases and J by 5 bases, with 11 bases of the junction left unmatched. The CDR3 is 15 amino acids. CDR3 sequence: CASTPQRGLNNEQFF. DNA of the CDR3: TGTGCCAGCACTCCCCAGAGGGGGCTCAACAATGAGCAGTTCTTC. Filled out from reference TRBV25-1 and TRBJ2-1, the complete variable domain reads EADIYQTPRYLVIGTGKKITLECSQTMGHDKMYWYQQDPGMELHLIHYSYGVNSTEKGDLSSESTVSRIRTEHFPLTLESARPSHTSQYLCASTPQRGLNNEQFFGPGTRLTVL.

The chain carries TRBV15 and TRBJ2-7, with 9 bases lining up with TRBD1. J lost 2 bases, V lost 1 base, and 3 bases had no gene match. The germline gives CDR1 LNHNV, CDR2 YYDKDF (reference sequence). The CDR3 is 15 residues long. In DNA, the CDR3 is TGTGCCACCAGCAGAGGGGGACAGGGTGCCTACGAGCAGTACTTC. Translated, it gives CATSRGGQGAYEQYF.

The chain uses TRBV12-5 and TRBJ1-5; 7 nucleotides match TRBD1. CDR1 is LGHNT, CDR2 FRNRAP, per germline. The J segment lost 4 bases and the V segment lost 0 bases, leaving 3 bases of the junction unmatched. The length of the CDR3 is 15 residues. The CDR3 nucleotides are TGTGCTAGTGGTTTGGTAACGACAGGGAATCAGCCCCAGCATTTT. Encoded protein: CASGLVTTGNQPQHF.

This clone was seen only once. CDR3 residues: CASSERASGRVGTTDTQYF. The CDR3 nucleotides are TGTGCCAGCAGTGAAAGGGCTAGCGGCCGGGTGGGTACCACAGATACGCAGTATTTT. The rearrangement joins TRBV6-1 to TRBJ2-3; 7 bases align to TRBD2. J lost 2 bases, V lost 2 bases, and 16 bases had no gene match. The CDR3 consists of 19 residues. Germline assignment: CDR1 MNHNS and CDR2 SASEGT.

V gene TRBV6-2 or TRBV6-3 combines with J gene TRBJ2-5; D is perhaps TRBD2 (6 bases). Looked up from germline, CDR1 is MNHEY and CDR2 is SVGEGT. The CDR3 runs to 13 residues. Between the trimmed V and J ends, which lost 4 bases and 4 bases, there was a span of 10 bases. This CDR3 is CASSFMGGETQYF. The CDR3 DNA reads TGTGCCAGCAGTTTCATGGGGGGAGAGACCCAGTACTTC.

This clone was picked up a small number of times. The V gene is TRBV27, the J gene TRBJ1-2, with a tentative D call TRBD1 (6 bases). This CDR3 contains 14 residues. The V end was cut by 6 bases, the J end by 2 bases, with 13 bases between. From germline, CDR1 is MNHEY and CDR2 SMNVEV (reference sequence). CDR3 nucleotides: TGTGCCAGCAGCCGGACAGTACCCAACTATGGCTACACCTTC. This codes for CASSRTVPNYGYTF.

This rearrangement joins TRBV7-9 to TRBJ1-2; TRBD1 aligns across 7 bases. Germline loops: CDR1 SEHNR, CDR2 FQNEAQ (reference sequence). The CDR3 consists of 17 residues. After removal of 3 bases from V and 2 bases from J, the junction contained 12 bases not matched to a gene. CDR3 DNA: TGTGCCAGCAGCTTGAGGATCGCCGGGACAGCCAACTATGGCTACACCTTC. Amino acid sequence: CASSLRIAGTANYGYTF. The full variable domain, its missing parts supplied by reference TRBV7-9 and TRBJ1-2, is DTGVSQNPRHKITKRGQNVTFRCDPISEHNRLYWYRQTLGQGPEFLTYFQNEAQLEKSRLLSDRFSAERPKGSFSTLEIQRTEQGDSAMYLCASSLRIAGTANYGYTFGSGTRLTVV.

CDR3 region: CAWSTGQNYGYTF. For the CDR3, the DNA is TGTGCCTGGAGTACCGGACAGAACTATGGCTACACCTTC. The chain recombines TRBV30 with TRBJ1-2; TRBD1 might be the D (6 bases). The CDR3 covers 13 residues. V was pared by 2 bases and J by 2 bases, with 9 bases between. CDR1 is GTSNPN and CDR2 is SVGIG in the germline V gene (reference sequence).

The J gene is TRBJ2-2, the V gene TRBV11-1; unclear D gene. The CDR3 sequence is 16 residues long. Per the germline V gene, CDR1 is SGHAT and CDR2 is FQDESV (reference sequence). V lost 0 bases and J lost 4, with 12 bases in between. CDR3 in DNA: TGTGCCAGCAGCTTAGCAGAAAAAACGGGCACCGGGGAGCTGTTTTTT. Amino acid sequence: CASSLAEKTGTGELFF. The full variable domain, with the rest looked up from reference TRBV11-1 and TRBJ2-2, is EAEVAQSPRYKITEKSQAVAFWCDPISGHATLYWYRQILGQGPELLVQFQDESVVDDSQLPKDRFSAERLKGVDSTLKIQPAELGDSAMYLCASSLAEKTGTGELFFGEGSRLTVL.